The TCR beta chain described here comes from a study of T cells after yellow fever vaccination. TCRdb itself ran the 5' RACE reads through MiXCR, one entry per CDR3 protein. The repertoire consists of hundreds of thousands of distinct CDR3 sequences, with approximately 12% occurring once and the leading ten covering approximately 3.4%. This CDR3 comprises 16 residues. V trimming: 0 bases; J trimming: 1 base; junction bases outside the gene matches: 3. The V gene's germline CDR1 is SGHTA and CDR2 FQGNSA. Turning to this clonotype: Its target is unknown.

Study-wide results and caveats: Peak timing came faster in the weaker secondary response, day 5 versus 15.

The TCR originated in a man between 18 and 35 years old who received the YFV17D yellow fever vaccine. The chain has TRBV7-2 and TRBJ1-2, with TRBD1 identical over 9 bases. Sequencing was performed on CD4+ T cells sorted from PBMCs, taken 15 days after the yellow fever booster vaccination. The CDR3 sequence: CASSLAQGALNYGYTF. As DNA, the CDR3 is TGTGCCAGCAGCTTAGCACAGGGGGCCCTTAACTATGGCTACACCTTC.